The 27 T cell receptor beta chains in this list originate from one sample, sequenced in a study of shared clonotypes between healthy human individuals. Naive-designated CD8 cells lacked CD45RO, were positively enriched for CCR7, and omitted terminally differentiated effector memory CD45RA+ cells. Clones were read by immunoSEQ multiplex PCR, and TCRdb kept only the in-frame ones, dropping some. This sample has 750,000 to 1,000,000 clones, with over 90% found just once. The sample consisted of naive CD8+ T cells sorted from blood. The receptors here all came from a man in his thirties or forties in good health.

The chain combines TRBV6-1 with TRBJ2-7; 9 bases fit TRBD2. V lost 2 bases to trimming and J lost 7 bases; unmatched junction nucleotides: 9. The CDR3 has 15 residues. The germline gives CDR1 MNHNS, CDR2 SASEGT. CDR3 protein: CASSENRLAEREQYF. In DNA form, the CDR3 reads TGTGCCAGCAGTGAAAACCGACTAGCGGAACGTGAGCAGTACTTC.

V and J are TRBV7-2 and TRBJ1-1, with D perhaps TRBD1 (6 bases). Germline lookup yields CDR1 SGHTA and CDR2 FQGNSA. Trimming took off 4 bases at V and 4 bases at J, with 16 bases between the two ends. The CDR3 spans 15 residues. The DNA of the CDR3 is TGTGCCAGCAGCTGGGATCAGGGGCGCAGCACTGAAGCTTTCTTT. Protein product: CASSWDQGRSTEAFF.

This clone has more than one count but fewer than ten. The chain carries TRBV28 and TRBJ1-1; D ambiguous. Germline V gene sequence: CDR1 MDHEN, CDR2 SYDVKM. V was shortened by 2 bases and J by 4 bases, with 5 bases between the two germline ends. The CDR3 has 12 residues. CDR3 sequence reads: CASSLVGTEAFF. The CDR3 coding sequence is TGTGCCAGCAGTTTAGTCGGCACTGAAGCTTTCTTT.

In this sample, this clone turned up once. The CDR3 DNA reads as TGTGCCAGCAGCTTCCGGGACTGGGGGACTGAAGCTTTCTTT. Its translation: CASSFRDWGTEAFF. The chain uses TRBV21-1 and TRBJ1-1. TRBV21-1 is a documented pseudogene. This CDR3 spans 14 amino acids.

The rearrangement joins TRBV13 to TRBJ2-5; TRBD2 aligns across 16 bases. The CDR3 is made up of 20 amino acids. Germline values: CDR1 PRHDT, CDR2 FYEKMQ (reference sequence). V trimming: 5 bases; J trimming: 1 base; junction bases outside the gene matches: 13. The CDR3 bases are TGTGCCAGCAGCCTACTGAGTCCCGGGACTAGCGGGAGGGTCCAAGAGACCCAGTACTTC. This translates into CASSLLSPGTSGRVQETQYF.

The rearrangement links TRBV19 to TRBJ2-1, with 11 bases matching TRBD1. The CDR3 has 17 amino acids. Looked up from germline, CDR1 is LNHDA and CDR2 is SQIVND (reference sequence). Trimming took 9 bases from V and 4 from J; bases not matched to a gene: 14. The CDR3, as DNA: TGTGCCAGCTCGGGATGGCTGGGACAGGGGGGGTACAATGAGCAGTTCTTC. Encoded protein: CASSGWLGQGGYNEQFF.

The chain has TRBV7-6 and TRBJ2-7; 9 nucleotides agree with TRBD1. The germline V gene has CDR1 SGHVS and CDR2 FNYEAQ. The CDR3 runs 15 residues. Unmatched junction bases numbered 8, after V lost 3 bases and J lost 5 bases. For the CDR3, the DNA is TGTGCCAGCAGCTTCATCCGGGACAGGGTCGACGAGCAGTACTTC. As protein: CASSFIRDRVDEQYF.

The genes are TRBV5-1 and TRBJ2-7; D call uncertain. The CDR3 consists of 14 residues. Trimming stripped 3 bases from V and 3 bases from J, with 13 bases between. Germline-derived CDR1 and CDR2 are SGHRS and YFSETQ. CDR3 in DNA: TGCGCCAGCAGCTCAGACCTAGAGGTCTACGAGCAGTACTTC. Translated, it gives CASSSDLEVYEQYF.

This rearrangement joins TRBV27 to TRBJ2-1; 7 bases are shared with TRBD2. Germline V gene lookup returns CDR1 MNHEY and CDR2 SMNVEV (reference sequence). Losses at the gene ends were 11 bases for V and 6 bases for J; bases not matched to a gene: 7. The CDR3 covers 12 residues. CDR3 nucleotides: TGTGCCGTCTCAAAGCGGGGCAATGAGCAGTTCTTC. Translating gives CAVSKRGNEQFF.

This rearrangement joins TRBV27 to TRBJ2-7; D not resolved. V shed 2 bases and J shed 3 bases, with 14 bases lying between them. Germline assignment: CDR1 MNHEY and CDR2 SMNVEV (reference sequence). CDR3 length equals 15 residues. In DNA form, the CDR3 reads TGTGCCAGCAGTTTAACGCCACCGGTAGACTACGAGCAGTACTTC. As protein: CASSLTPPVDYEQYF.

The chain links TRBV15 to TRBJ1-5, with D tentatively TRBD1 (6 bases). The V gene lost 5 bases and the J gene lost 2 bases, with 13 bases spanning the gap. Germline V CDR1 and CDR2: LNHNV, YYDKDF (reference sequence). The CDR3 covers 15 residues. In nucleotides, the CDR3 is TGTGCCACCAGCCCGAACGGGGGCGGCAATCAGCCCCAGCATTTT. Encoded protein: CATSPNGGGNQPQHF.

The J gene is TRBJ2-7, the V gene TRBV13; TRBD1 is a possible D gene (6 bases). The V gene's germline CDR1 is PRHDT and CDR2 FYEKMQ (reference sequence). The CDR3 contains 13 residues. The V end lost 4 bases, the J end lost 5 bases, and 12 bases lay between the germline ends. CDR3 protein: CASSSQGIHEQYF. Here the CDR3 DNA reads TGTGCCAGCAGCTCACAGGGTATCCACGAGCAGTACTTC. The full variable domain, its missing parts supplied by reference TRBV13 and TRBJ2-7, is AAGVIQSPRHLIKEKRETATLKCYPIPRHDTVYWYQQGPGQDPQFLISFYEKMQSDKGSIPDRFSAQQFSDYHSELNMSSLELGDSALYFCASSSQGIHEQYFGPGTRLTVT.

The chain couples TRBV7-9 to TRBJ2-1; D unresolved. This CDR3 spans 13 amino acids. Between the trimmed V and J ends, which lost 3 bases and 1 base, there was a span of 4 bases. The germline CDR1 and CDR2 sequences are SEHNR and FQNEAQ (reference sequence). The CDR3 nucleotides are TGTGCCAGCAGCTTTAGGTCCTACAATGAGCAGTTCTTC. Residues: CASSFRSYNEQFF.

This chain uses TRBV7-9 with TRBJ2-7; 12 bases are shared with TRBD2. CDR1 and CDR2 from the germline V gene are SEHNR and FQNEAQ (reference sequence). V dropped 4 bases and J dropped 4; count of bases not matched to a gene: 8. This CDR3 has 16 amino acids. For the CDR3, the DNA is TGTGCCAGCAGCTCGACTAGCGGGAGCTTAATTTACGAGCAGTACTTC. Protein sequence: CASSSTSGSLIYEQYF.

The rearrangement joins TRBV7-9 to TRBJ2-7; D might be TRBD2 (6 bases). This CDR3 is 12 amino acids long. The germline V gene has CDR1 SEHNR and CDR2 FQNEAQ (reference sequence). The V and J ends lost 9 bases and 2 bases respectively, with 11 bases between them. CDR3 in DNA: TGTGCCAGTCGGGGAGGAACCTACGAGCAGTACTTC. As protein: CASRGGTYEQYF.

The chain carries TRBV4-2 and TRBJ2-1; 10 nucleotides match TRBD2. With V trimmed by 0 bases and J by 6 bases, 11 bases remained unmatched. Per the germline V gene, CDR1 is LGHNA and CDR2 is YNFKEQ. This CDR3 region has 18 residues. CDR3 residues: CASSQDLASGSLSNEQFF. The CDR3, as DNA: TGTGCCAGCAGCCAAGATCTGGCTAGCGGGAGTTTAAGCAATGAGCAGTTCTTC.

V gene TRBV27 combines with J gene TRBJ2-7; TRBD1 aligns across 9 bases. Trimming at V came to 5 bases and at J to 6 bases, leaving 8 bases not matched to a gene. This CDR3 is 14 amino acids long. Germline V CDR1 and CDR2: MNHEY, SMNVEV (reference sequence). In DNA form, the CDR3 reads TGTGCCAGCAGTATGGGGACAGGGTTCTCCGAGCAGTACTTC. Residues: CASSMGTGFSEQYF.

The CDR3 loop is CASSDAGNMNTEAFF. The CDR3 nucleotides read TGTGCCAGCAGTGACGCCGGGAACATGAACACTGAAGCTTTCTTT. This rearrangement joins TRBV6-4 to TRBJ1-1; D remains ambiguous. The CDR3 contains 15 residues. Trimming took off 2 bases at V and 0 bases at J, with 10 bases between the two ends. Germline lookup yields CDR1 MRHNA and CDR2 SNTAGT.

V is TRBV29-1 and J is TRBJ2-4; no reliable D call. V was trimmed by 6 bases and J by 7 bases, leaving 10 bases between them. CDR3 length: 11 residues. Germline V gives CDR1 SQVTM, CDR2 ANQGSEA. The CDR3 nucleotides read TGCAGCGTCGTTAAGATGAACATTCAGTACTTC. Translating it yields CSVVKMNIQYF.

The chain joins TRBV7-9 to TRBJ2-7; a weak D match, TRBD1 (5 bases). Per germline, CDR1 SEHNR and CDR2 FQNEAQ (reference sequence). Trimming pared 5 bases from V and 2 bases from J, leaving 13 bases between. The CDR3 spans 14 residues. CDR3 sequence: CASSPSARAYEQYF. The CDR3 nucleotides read TGTGCCAGCAGCCCCTCGGCCAGGGCCTACGAGCAGTACTTC.

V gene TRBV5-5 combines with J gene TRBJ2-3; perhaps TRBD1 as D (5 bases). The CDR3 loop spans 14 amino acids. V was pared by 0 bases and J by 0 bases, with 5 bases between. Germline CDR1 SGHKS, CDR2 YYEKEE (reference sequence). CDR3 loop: CASSLAGSTDTQYF. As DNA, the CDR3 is TGTGCCAGCAGCTTGGCAGGGAGCACAGATACGCAGTATTTT.

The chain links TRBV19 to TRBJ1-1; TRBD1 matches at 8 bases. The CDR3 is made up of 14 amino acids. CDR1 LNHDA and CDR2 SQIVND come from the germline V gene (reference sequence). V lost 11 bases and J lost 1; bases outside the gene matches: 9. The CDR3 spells CAAAVQGENTEAFF. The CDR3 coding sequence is TGTGCCGCAGCGGTACAGGGGGAGAACACTGAAGCTTTCTTT.

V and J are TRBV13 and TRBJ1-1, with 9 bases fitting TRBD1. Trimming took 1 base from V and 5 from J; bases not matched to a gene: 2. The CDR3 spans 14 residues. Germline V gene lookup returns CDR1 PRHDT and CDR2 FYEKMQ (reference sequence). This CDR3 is CASSLEDRGTEAFF. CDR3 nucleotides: TGTGCCAGCAGCTTAGAGGACAGGGGAACTGAAGCTTTCTTT. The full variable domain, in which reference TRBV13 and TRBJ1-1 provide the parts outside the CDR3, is AAGVIQSPRHLIKEKRETATLKCYPIPRHDTVYWYQQGPGQDPQFLISFYEKMQSDKGSIPDRFSAQQFSDYHSELNMSSLELGDSALYFCASSLEDRGTEAFFGQGTRLTVV.

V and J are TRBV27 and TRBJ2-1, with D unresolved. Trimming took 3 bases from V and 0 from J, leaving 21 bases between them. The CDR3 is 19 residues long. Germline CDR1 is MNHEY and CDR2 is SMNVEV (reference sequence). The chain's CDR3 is CASSLTSPNRLDSYNEQFF. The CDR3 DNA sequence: TGTGCCAGCAGTTTGACCTCTCCCAATCGACTTGACTCCTACAATGAGCAGTTCTTC.

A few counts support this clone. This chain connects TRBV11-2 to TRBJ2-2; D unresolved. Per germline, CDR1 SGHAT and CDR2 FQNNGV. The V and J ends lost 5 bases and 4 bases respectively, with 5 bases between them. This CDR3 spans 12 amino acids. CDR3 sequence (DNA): TGTGCCAGCAGCCAACTCACCGGGGAGCTGTTTTTT. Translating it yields CASSQLTGELFF. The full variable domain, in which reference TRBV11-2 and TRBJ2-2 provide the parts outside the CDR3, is EAGVAQSPRYKIIEKRQSVAFWCNPISGHATLYWYQQILGQGPKLLIQFQNNGVVDDSQLPKDRFSAERLKGVDSTLKIQPAKLEDSAVYLCASSQLTGELFFGEGSRLTVL.

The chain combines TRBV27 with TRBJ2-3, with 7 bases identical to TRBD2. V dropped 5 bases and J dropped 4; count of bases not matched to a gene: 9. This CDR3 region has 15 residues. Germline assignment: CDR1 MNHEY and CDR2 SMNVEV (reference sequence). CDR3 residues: CASSVAGRGADTQYF. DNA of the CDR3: TGTGCCAGCAGTGTAGCGGGTAGGGGAGCAGATACGCAGTATTTT.

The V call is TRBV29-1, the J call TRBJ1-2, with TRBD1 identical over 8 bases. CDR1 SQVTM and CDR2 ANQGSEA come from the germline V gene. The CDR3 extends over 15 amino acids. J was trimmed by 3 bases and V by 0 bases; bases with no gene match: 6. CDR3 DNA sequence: TGCAGCGTTGAAGATCCCCAGGACAGGGACTATGGCTACACCTTC. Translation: CSVEDPQDRDYGYTF. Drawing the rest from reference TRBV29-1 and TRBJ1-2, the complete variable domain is SAVISQKPSRDICQRGTSLTIQCQVDSQVTMMFWYRQQPGQSLTLIATANQGSEATYESGFVIDKFPISRPNLTFSTLTVSNMSPEDSSIYLCSVEDPQDRDYGYTFGSGTRLTVV.